This TCR beta chain was sequenced during a study of tumor and adjacent non-tumor tissue in lung cancer. The V gene lost 10 bases and the J gene lost 3 bases, with 7 bases spanning the gap. Germline assignment: CDR1 ENHRY and CDR2 SYGVKD. There are 10 residues in the CDR3. This sample's RNA came from whole unsorted tissue. The normal lung tissue was taken more than 3 cm from the tumor edge. Three rounds of nested PCR, following a modified ARM-PCR protocol, produced the TCRbeta library. A single record per CDR3 protein comes from TCRdb applying MiXCR to the multiplex PCR reads. The table has 60,000 to 65,000 distinct CDR3 sequences, roughly two thirds seen once.

Sequenced sample: distant non-tumor lung tissue. The chain combines TRBV10-3 with TRBJ2-7; D is undetermined. This receptor was taken from a man in his 70s with non-small cell lung cancer. This CDR3 is CATGGYEQYF. CDR3 bases: TGTGCCACTGGTGGCTACGAGCAGTACTTC.